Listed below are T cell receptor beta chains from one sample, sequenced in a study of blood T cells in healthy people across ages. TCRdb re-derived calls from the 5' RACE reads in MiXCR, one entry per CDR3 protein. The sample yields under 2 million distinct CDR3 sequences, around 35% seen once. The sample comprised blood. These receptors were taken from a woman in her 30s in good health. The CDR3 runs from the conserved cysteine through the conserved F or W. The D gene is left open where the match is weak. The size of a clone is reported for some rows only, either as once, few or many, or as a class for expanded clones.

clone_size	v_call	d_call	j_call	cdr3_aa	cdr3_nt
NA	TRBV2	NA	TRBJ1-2	CASSPERQTYGYTF	TGTGCCAGCAGTCCGGAGAGACAGACCTATGGCTACACCTTC
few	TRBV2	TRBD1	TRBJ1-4	CASSALSMGQGREKLFF	TGTGCCAGCAGTGCCCTGAGCATGGGACAGGGAAGGGAAAAACTGTTTTTT
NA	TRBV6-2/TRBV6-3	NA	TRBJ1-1	CASSSAGANTEAFF	TGCGCCAGCAGTTCCGCAGGAGCGAACACTGAAGCTTTCTTT
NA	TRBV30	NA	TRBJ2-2	CAWRDSYTGELFF	TGTGCCTGGAGGGACAGCTACACCGGGGAGCTGTTTTTT
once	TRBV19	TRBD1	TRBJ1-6	CASNSPGQGFSPLHF	TGTGCCAGTAATTCCCCGGGACAGGGGTTTTCACCCCTCCACTTT
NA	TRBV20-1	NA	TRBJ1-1	CSARVGMSEAFF	TGCAGTGCTAGAGTTGGGATGTCTGAAGCTTTCTTT
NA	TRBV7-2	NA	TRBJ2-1	CASSPQTRGNEQFF	TGTGCCAGCAGCCCCCAGACTAGGGGCAATGAGCAGTTCTTC
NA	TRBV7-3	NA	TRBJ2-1	CASRRDAYNKQFF	TGTGCCAGCAGGAGGGACGCCTACAATAAGCAGTTCTTC
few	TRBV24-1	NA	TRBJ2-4	CATSGPRNIQYF	TGTGCCACCAGTGGCCCCAGGAACATTCAGTACTTC
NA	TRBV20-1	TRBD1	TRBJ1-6	CSAVDRAFNSPLHF	TGCAGTGCTGTCGACAGGGCCTTTAATTCACCCCTCCACTTT
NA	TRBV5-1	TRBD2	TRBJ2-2	CASSLASGETGELFF	TGCGCCAGCAGCTTGGCTAGCGGGGAAACCGGGGAGCTGTTTTTT
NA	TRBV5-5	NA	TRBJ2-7	CASSLVWLERQYF	TGTGCCAGCAGCTTGGTGTGGCTGGAGAGGCAGTACTTC